This T cell receptor beta chain was recovered during a study of T cells in Graves' hyperthyroidism and ophthalmopathy. Newly diagnosed hyperthyroidism, duration under 2 months, in patients aged 18 to 65. The study left out patients who had uncontrolled infection, other autoimmune disease, pregnancy or lactation. The blood was taken when hyperthyroidism was first diagnosed, before any ophthalmopathy symptoms showed up. Amplified TCR beta CDR3 regions came from RNA transcripts. With the HTBI primer set, the TCR CDR3 went through a first round of RT-PCR. TCRdb recomputed calls from the multiplex PCR reads with MiXCR, one row per CDR3 protein. The sample records 130,000 to 150,000 distinct CDR3 sequences, roughly a fifth being singletons. This clonotype was counted at least ten times. Its antigen is unidentified. Study-wide results and limits: Median prediction lead before ophthalmopathy onset was six to eight months with the model.

This sequence was found in a woman between 45 and 60 years old with Graves' hyperthyroidism that later progressed to Graves' ophthalmopathy. The sample taken for sequencing was blood.

CDR3 nucleotides: TGTGCCAGCAGCTTAGGCCTAGCCCAAGAGACCCAGTACTTC. It translates to CASSLGLAQETQYF. J is TRBJ2-5 and V is TRBV7-9; D possibly corresponds to TRBD2 (5 bases). Germline V gene data show CDR1 as SEHNR and CDR2 as FQNEAQ (reference sequence). The CDR3 is 14 residues long. V shed 1 base and J shed 1 base, with 7 bases lying between them.